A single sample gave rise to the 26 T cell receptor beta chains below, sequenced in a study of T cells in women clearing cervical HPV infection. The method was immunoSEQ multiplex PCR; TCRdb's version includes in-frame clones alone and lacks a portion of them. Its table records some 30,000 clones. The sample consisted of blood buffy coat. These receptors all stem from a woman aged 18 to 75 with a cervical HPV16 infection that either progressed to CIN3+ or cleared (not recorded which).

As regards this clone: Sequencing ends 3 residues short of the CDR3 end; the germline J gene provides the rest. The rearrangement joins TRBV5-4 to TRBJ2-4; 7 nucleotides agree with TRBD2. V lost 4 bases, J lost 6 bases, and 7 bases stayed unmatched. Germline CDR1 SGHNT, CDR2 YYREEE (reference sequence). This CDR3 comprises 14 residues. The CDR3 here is CASSLDSSGNIQYF. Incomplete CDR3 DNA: TGTGCCAGCAGCCTGGATTCTAGCGGAAACATT.

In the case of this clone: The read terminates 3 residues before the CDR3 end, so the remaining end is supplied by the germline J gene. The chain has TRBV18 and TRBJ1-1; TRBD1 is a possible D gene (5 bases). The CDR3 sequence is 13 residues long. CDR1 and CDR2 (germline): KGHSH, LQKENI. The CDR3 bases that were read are TGTGCCAGCTCACCACCGGGGCAAGAGACC. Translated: CASSPPGQET. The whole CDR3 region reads CASSPPGQETAFF.

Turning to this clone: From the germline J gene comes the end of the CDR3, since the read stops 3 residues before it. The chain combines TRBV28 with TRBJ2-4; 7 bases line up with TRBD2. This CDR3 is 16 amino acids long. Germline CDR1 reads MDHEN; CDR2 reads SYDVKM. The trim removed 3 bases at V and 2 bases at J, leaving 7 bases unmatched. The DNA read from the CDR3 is TGTGCCAGCAGTTTGCGGGGGAAGGGGACCAAAAACATT. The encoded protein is CASSLRGKGTKNI. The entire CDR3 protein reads CASSLRGKGTKNIQYF.

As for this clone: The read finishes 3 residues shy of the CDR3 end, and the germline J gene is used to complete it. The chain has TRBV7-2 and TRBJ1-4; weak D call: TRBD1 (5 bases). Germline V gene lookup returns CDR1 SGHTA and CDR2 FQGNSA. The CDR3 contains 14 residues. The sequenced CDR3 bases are TGTGCCAGCAGCTTCTCCTCTGGGGCCAACGTA. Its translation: CASSFSSGANV. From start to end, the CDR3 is CASSFSSGANVLFF.

Partial CDR3 DNA: TGCAGTGCTCGGAGCGGGGCGACCTCCTACGAG. Protein: CSARSGATSYE. The complete CDR3 reads CSARSGATSYEQYF. V usage is TRBV20-1 and J usage is TRBJ2-7; 7 bases agree with TRBD2. The read is 3 residues too short to cover the CDR3 end, so that end is filled in from the germline J gene. Per the germline V gene, CDR1 is DFQATT and CDR2 is SNEGSKA (reference sequence). The CDR3 extends over 14 amino acids. The junction had 7 bases not matched to a gene; V was cut back by 5 bases and J by 0 bases.

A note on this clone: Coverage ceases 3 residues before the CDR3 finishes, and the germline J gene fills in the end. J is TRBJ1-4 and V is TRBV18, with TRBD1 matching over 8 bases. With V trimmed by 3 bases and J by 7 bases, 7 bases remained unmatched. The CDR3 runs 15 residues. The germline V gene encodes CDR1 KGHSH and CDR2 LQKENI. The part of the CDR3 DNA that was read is TGTGCCAGCTCACCCAAAGCAGGGGGCTTTGAAAAA. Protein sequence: CASSPKAGGFEK. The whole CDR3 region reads CASSPKAGGFEKLFF. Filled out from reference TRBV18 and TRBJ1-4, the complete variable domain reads NAGVMQNPRHLVRRRGQEARLRCSPMKGHSHVYWYRQLPEEGLKFMVYLQKENIIDESGMPKERFSAEFPKEGPSILRIQQVVRGDSAAYFCASSPKAGGFEKLFFGSGTQLSVL.

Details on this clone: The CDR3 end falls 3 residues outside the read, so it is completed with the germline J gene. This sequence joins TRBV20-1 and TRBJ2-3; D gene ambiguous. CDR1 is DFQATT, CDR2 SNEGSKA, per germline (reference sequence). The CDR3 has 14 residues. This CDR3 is CSARDIGYQETQYF. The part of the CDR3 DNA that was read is TGCAGTGCTAGAGATATCGGGTACCAAGAGACG.

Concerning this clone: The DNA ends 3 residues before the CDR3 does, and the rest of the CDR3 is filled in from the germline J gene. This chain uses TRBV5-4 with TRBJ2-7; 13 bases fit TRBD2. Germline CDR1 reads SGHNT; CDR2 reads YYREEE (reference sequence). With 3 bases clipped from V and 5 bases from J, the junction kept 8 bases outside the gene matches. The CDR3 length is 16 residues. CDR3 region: CASSSSGLAGTNEQYF. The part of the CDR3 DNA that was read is TGTGCCAGCAGCTCATCGGGACTAGCGGGGACGAACGAG.

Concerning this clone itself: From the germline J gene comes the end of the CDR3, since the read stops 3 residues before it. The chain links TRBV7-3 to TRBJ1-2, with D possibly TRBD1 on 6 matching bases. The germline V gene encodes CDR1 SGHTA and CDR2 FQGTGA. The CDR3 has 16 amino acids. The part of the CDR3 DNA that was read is TGTGCCAGCACCCCAACCGGGGGGGCTCGCACAGATACC. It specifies CASTPTGGARTDT. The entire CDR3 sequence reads CASTPTGGARTDTYTF.

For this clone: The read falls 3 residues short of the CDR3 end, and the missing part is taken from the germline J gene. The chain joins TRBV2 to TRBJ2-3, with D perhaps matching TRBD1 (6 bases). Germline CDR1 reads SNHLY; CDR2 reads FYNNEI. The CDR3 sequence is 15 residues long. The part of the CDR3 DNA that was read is TGTGCCAGCAGTACCGGGACATCACTCAATCAGCCG. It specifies CASSTGTSLNQP. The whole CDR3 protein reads CASSTGTSLNQPQYF.

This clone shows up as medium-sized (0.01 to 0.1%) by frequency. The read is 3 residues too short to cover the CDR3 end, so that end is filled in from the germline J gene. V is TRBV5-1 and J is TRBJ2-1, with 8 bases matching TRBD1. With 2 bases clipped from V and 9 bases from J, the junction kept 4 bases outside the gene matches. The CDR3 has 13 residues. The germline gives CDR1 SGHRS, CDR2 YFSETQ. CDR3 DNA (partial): TGCGCCAGCAGCTTCGGACAGGGAGTTGAG. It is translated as CASSFGQGVE. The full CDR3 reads CASSFGQGVEQFF.

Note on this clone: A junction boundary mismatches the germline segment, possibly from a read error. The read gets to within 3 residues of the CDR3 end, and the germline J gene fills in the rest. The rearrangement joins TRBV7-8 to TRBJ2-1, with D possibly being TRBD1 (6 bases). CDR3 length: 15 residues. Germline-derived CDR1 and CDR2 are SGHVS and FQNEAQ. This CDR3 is CASSLGAGAYNEQFF. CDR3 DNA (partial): TGTGCCAGCAGTTTAGGAGCAGGGGCCTACAATGAG.

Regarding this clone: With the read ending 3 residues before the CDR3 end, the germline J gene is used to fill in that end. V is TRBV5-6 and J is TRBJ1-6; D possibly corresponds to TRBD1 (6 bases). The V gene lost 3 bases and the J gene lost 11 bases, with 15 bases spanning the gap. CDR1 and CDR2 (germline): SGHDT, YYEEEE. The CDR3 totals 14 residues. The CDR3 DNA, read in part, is TGTGCCAGCAGCTCTGGTACAACAGGGACACCC. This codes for CASSSGTTGTP. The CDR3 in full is CASSSGTTGTPLHF.

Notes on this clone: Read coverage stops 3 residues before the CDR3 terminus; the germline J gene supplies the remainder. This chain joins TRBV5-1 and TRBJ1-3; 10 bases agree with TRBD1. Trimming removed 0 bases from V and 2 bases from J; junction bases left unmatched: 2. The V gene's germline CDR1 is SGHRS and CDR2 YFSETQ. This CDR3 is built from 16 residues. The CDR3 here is CASSLGTGGTGNTIYF. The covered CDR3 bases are TGCGCCAGCAGCTTGGGGACAGGGGGAACTGGAAACACC. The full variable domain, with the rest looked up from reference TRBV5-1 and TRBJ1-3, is KAGVTQTPRYLIKTRGQQVTLSCSPISGHRSVSWYQQTPGQGLQFLFEYFSETQRNKGNFPGRFSGRQFSNSRSEMNVSTLELGDSALYLCASSLGTGGTGNTIYFGEGSWLTVV.

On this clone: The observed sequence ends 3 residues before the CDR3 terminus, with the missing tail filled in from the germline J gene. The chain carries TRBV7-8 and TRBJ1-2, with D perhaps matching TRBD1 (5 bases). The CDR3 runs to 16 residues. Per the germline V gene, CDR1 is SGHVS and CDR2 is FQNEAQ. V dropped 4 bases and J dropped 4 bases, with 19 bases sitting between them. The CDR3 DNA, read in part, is TGTGCCAGCAGCTCCCAGGGAAGGGGCGCGAGCTATGGC. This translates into CASSSQGRGASYG. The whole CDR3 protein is CASSSQGRGASYGYTF. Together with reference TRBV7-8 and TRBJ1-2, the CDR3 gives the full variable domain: GAGVSQSPRYKVAKRGQDVALRCDPISGHVSLFWYQQALGQGPEFLTYFQNEAQLDKSGLPSDRFFAERPEGSVSTLKIQRTQQEDSAVYLCASSSQGRGASYGYTFGSGTRLTVV.

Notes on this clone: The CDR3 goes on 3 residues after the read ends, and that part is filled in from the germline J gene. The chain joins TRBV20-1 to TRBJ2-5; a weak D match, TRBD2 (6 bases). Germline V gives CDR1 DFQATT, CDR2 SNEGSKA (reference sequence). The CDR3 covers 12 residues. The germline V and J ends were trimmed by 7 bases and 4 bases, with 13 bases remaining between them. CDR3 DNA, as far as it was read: TGCAGTGGCGGATCGGGACTAGAGACC. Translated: CSGGSGLET. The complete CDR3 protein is CSGGSGLETQYF.

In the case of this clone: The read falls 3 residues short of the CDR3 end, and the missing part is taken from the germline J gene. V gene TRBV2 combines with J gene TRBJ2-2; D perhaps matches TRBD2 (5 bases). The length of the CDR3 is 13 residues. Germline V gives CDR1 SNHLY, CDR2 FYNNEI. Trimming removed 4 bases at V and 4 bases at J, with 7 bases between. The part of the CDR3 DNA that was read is TGTGCCAGCAGTGCCGAGGGCACCGGGGAG. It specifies CASSAEGTGE. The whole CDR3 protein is CASSAEGTGELFF.

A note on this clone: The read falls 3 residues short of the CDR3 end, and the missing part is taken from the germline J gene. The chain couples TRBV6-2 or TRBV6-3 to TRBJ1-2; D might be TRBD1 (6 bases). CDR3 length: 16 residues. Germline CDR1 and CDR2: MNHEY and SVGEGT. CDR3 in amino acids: CASRTRTSGGQNDYTF. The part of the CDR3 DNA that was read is TGTGCCAGCAGGACCCGGACTAGCGGGGGCCAGAATGAC.

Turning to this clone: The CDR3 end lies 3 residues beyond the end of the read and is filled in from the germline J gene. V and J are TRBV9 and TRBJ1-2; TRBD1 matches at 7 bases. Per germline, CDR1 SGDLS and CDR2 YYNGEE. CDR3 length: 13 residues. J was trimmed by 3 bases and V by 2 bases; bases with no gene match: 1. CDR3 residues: CASSVGTDYGYTF. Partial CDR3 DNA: TGTGCCAGCAGCGTGGGGACAGACTATGGC.

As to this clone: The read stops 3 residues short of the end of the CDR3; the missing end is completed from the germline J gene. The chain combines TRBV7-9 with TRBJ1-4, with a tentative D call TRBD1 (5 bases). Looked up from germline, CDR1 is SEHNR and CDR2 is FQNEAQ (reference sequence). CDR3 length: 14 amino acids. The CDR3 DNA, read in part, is TGTGCCAGCAGCAAACAGGATTCCCAGTCCCCA. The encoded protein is CASSKQDSQSP. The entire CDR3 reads CASSKQDSQSPLFF.

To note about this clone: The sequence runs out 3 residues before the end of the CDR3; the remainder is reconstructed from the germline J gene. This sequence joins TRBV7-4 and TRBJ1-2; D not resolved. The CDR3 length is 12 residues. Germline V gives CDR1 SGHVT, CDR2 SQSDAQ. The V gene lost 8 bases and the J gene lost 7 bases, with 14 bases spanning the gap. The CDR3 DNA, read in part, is TGTGCCAGCTCTAGCTTGCTCTCTGGC. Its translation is CASSSLLSG. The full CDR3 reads CASSSLLSGYTF.

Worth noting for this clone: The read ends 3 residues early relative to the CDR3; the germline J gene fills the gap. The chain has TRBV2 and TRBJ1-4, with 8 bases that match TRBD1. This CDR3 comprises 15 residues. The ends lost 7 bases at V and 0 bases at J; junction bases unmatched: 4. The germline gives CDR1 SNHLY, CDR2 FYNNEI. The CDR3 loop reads CASNDRGATNEKLFF. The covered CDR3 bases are TGTGCCAGCAACGACAGGGGAGCAACTAATGAAAAA.

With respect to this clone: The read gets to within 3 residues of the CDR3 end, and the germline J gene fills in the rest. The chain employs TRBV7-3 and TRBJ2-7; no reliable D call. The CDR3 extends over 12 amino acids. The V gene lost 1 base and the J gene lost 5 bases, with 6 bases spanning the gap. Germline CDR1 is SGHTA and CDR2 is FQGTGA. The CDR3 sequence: CASSLKVNEQYF. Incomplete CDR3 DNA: TGTGCCAGCAGCTTAAAGGTAAACGAG.

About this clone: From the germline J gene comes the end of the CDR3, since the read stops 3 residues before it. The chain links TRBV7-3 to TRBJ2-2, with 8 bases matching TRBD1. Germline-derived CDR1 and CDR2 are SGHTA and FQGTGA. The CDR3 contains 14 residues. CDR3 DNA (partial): TGTGCCAGCAGCTTACAGGGGGCGAACTCACCG. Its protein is CASSLQGANSP. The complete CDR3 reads CASSLQGANSPLFF. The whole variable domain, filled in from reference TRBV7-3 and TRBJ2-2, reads GAGVSQTPSNKVTEKGKYVELRCDPISGHTALYWYRQSLGQGPEFLIYFQGTGAADDSGLPNDRFFAVRPEGSVSTLKIQRTERGDSAVYLCASSLQGANSPLFFGEGSRLTVL.

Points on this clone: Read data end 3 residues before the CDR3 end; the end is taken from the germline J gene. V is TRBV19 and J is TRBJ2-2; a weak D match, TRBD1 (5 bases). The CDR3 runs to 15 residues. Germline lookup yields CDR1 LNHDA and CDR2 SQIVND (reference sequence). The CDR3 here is CASSITSSGANVLFF. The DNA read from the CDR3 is TGTGCCAGTAGTATTACGAGCTCTGGGGCCAACGTG. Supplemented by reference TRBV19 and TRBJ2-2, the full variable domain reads DGGITQSPKYLFRKEGQNVTLSCEQNLNHDAMYWYRQDPGQGLRLIYYSQIVNDFQKGDIAEGYSVSREKKESFPLTVTSAQKNPTAFYLCASSITSSGANVLFFGEGSRLTVL.

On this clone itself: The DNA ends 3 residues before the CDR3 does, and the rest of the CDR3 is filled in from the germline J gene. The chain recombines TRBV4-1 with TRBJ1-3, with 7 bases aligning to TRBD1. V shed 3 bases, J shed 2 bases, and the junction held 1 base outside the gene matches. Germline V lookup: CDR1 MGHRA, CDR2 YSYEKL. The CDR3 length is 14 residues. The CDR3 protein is CASSQTGPGNTIYF. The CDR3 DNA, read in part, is TGCGCCAGCAGCCAGACAGGGCCTGGAAACACC.